The 12 T cell receptor beta chains presented below share a single source sample, sequenced in a study of cytomegalovirus exposure and HLA in healthy donors. The study ran its PCR with 60 Vbeta and 13 Jbeta primers. Clones were sequenced by immunoSEQ multiplex PCR, and TCRdb holds only the in-frame ones, with some missing. Its table lists tens of thousands of clones. Specimen: PBMCs. These receptors were taken from a young man in good health and CMV-seronegative.

The chain recombines TRBV19 with TRBJ1-5; weak D call: TRBD1 (6 bases). The CDR3 extends over 14 amino acids. Germline CDR1 reads LNHDA; CDR2 reads SQIVND (reference sequence). V was trimmed by 6 bases and J by 1 base, leaving 10 bases between them. This CDR3 reads CASRERGSNQPQHF. In nucleotides, the CDR3 is TGTGCCAGTAGGGAAAGGGGGAGCAATCAGCCCCAGCATTTT.

This clone is identified as medium-sized from frequency. The chain uses TRBV6-1 and TRBJ2-7, with 10 bases aligning to TRBD1. Germline V gene lookup returns CDR1 MNHNS and CDR2 SASEGT. With V trimmed by 7 bases and J by 6 bases, 6 bases remained unmatched. CDR3 length: 13 residues. CDR3 bases: TGTGCCAGCAACCCGGGACAGGGGATCGAGCAGTACTTC. Translating it yields CASNPGQGIEQYF.

V and J are TRBV25-1 and TRBJ1-2; no clear D gene. Germline lookup yields CDR1 MGHDK and CDR2 SYGVNS. This CDR3 has 12 amino acids. The V gene lost 4 bases and the J gene lost 3 bases, with 6 bases spanning the gap. CDR3 in amino acids: CASSAVHYGYTF. CDR3 in DNA: TGTGCCAGCAGTGCGGTACACTATGGCTACACCTTC.

The V gene is TRBV4-1, the J gene TRBJ2-7; 7 bases fit TRBD1. CDR3 length: 13 amino acids. Germline values: CDR1 MGHRA, CDR2 YSYEKL. The J segment lost 5 bases and the V segment lost 4 bases, leaving 5 bases of the junction unmatched. The CDR3 here is CASSPTGANEQYF. In nucleotides, the CDR3 is TGCGCCAGCAGCCCAACAGGGGCTAACGAGCAGTACTTC.

The V call is TRBV4-2, the J call TRBJ1-3, with D unclear. The V and J ends lost 1 base and 2 bases respectively, with 12 bases between them. Germline CDR1 reads LGHNA; CDR2 reads YNFKEQ. This CDR3 contains 16 residues. CDR3 sequence (DNA): TGTGCCAGCAGCCAAGCGGGATCGGCCGCTGGAAACACCATATATTTT. This sequence encodes CASSQAGSAAGNTIYF.

The chain joins TRBV30 to TRBJ2-7; 10 bases are a match to TRBD2. Germline V gene data show CDR1 as GTSNPN and CDR2 as SVGIG (reference sequence). The CDR3 is 14 residues long. V was clipped by 0 bases and J by 3 bases; unmatched bases: 2. This CDR3 is CAWSVGTSVYEQYF. CDR3 bases: TGTGCCTGGAGTGTCGGGACTAGCGTCTACGAGCAGTACTTC.

This chain uses TRBV18 with TRBJ2-1; D might be TRBD1 (5 bases). This CDR3 has 12 residues. Germline V lookup: CDR1 KGHSH, CDR2 LQKENI. V was shortened by 4 bases and J by 9 bases, with 10 bases between the two germline ends. Here the CDR3 reads CASSLVGVEQFF. In DNA, the CDR3 is TGTGCCAGCTCACTGGTAGGGGTTGAGCAGTTCTTC.

The chain combines TRBV13 with TRBJ2-3; 7 bases align to TRBD1. V lost 1 base to trimming and J lost 0 bases; unmatched junction nucleotides: 1. In germline, CDR1 is PRHDT, CDR2 FYEKMQ (reference sequence). CDR3 length equals 15 residues. The CDR3 reads CASSLEGQSTDTQYF. In DNA form, the CDR3 reads TGTGCCAGCAGCTTAGAGGGACAGAGCACAGATACGCAGTATTTT.

The chain links TRBV9 to TRBJ1-2, with 7 bases identical to TRBD1. V lost 3 bases to trimming and J lost 1 base; unmatched junction nucleotides: 6. CDR1 is SGDLS and CDR2 is YYNGEE in the germline V gene. This CDR3 is built from 15 residues. The CDR3 loop is CASSAGTALNYGYTF. The CDR3 DNA follows: TGTGCCAGCAGCGCAGGGACAGCCCTTAACTATGGCTACACCTTC. Full variable domain (missing parts from reference TRBV9 and TRBJ1-2): DSGVTQTPKHLITATGQRVTLRCSPRSGDLSVYWYQQSLDQGLQFLIQYYNGEERAKGNILERFSAQQFPDLHSELNLSSLELGDSALYFCASSAGTALNYGYTFGSGTRLTVV.

This sequence joins TRBV12-5 and TRBJ1-1, with 9 bases fitting TRBD1. Germline V gene lookup returns CDR1 LGHNT and CDR2 FRNRAP. Trimming at V came to 6 bases and at J to 1 base, leaving 9 bases not matched to a gene. The CDR3 length is 16 residues. This CDR3 is CASGLNRGPGNTEAFF. The DNA of the CDR3 is TGTGCTAGTGGGCTAAACAGGGGGCCAGGGAACACTGAAGCTTTCTTT.

The V and J genes are TRBV4-3 and TRBJ2-5; 12 bases agree with TRBD2. J lost 5 bases, V lost 0 bases, and 4 bases had no gene match. Per germline, CDR1 LGHNA and CDR2 YSLEER. The CDR3 extends over 16 amino acids. The CDR3: CASSQDRLAGGETQYF. In nucleotides, the CDR3 is TGCGCCAGCAGCCAAGATAGGCTAGCGGGAGGGGAGACCCAGTACTTC.

The genes are TRBV5-5 and TRBJ1-2; 7 nucleotides match TRBD1. CDR1 is SGHKS, CDR2 YYEKEE, per germline (reference sequence). The CDR3 has 13 residues. J was trimmed by 4 bases and V by 1 base; bases with no gene match: 1. CDR3 nucleotide sequence: TGTGCCAGCAGCTTGTGGACAGGCTATGGCTACACCTTC. It encodes CASSLWTGYGYTF.